A single sample is the source of the 14 T cell receptor beta chains below, sequenced in a study of blood T cell repertoires in COVID-19. Sequencing was performed with immunoSEQ multiplex PCR; in TCRdb, only in-frame clones are kept and a portion is missing. Counted here are about 370,000 clones, 80% to 90% occurring once; the ten biggest clones make up about 1%. The material sequenced was PBMCs or T cells enriched from blood (not recorded which). Every receptor here comes from a man younger than 30 who had recovered from COVID-19.

The chain is built from TRBV18 and TRBJ1-6, with 10 bases lining up with TRBD1. The CDR3 spans 16 residues. Germline V CDR1 and CDR2: KGHSH, LQKENI. Germline trimming cut 0 bases from V and 7 bases from J; bases unmatched to any gene: 3. CDR3 sequence (DNA): TGTGCCAGCTCACCACCGACAGGGGGCTGGAATTCACCCCTCCACTTT. Amino acids: CASSPPTGGWNSPLHF.

This chain joins TRBV27 and TRBJ2-7; 9 bases fit TRBD1. CDR3 length: 15 amino acids. CDR1 is MNHEY, CDR2 SMNVEV, per germline (reference sequence). The V gene end was trimmed by 4 bases and the J gene end by 5 bases; junction bases not matched to a gene: 9. The CDR3 is CASSSSGTGPNEQYF. The CDR3 nucleotides read TGTGCCAGCAGTTCCTCCGGGACAGGGCCTAACGAGCAGTACTTC.

The chain joins TRBV6-5 to TRBJ2-7, with 8 bases matching TRBD1. J gave up 3 bases and V 4 bases, and 2 bases lay outside the gene matches. Germline V gives CDR1 MNHEY, CDR2 SVGAGI. The CDR3 loop spans 13 amino acids. CDR3: CASSLQGVYEQYF. The DNA for the CDR3 is TGTGCCAGCAGTTTACAGGGGGTCTACGAGCAGTACTTC.

The V and J genes are TRBV2 and TRBJ1-2; D call uncertain. The germline V and J ends were trimmed by 2 bases and 4 bases, with 14 bases remaining between them. Germline loops: CDR1 SNHLY, CDR2 FYNNEI. The CDR3 is 15 amino acids. CDR3 residues: CASSENPGGLYGYTF. The DNA of the CDR3 is TGTGCCAGCAGTGAAAACCCGGGAGGCCTCTATGGCTACACCTTC.

The V and J genes are TRBV29-1 and TRBJ2-7, with 13 nucleotides matching TRBD2. CDR3 size: 14 residues. Germline values: CDR1 SQVTM, CDR2 ANQGSEA. Unmatched junction bases numbered 3, after V lost 7 bases and J lost 0 bases. CDR3 region: CSAGTSGTSYEQYF. CDR3 bases: TGCAGCGCAGGGACTAGCGGGACCTCCTACGAGCAGTACTTC.

The chain is built from TRBV6-5 and TRBJ1-2, with 7 bases fitting TRBD1. V dropped 5 bases and J dropped 3; count of bases not matched to a gene: 6. CDR1 is MNHEY and CDR2 is SVGAGI in the germline V gene. The CDR3 sequence is 14 residues long. CDR3 DNA sequence: TGTGCCAGCAGTCGCCCCGGGACAGACTATGGCTACACCTTC. This sequence encodes CASSRPGTDYGYTF.

V is TRBV28 and J is TRBJ2-7, with D hard to call. V was trimmed by 2 bases and J by 3 bases, leaving 11 bases between them. The CDR3 spans 14 residues. The germline CDR1 and CDR2 sequences are MDHEN and SYDVKM. CDR3 in DNA: TGTGCCAGCAGTTTAATAGCAGTGGGCTACGAGCAGTACTTC. Amino acid sequence: CASSLIAVGYEQYF.

The rearrangement joins TRBV3-1 (or the pseudogene TRBV3-2) to TRBJ2-7; D not resolved. The CDR3 length is 14 residues. The V and J ends lost 2 bases and 1 base respectively, with 9 bases between them. Germline V gene data show CDR1 as LGHDT and CDR2 as YNNKEL (reference sequence). DNA of the CDR3: TGTGCCAGCAGCCAACAACAGATTTCCTACGAGCAGTACTTC. Residues: CASSQQQISYEQYF.

V gene TRBV24-1 combines with J gene TRBJ2-3, with 8 bases that match TRBD1. The CDR3 runs to 12 residues. Germline V gene lookup returns CDR1 KGHDR and CDR2 SFDVKD. CDR3 residues: CALGQEDNTQYF. DNA of the CDR3: TGTGCTCTGGGACAGGAGGATAATACGCAGTATTTT.

The chain carries TRBV28 and TRBJ2-7; 9 nucleotides align to TRBD1. This CDR3 comprises 15 residues. V lost 6 bases and J lost 3; bases outside the gene matches: 9. CDR1 is MDHEN, CDR2 SYDVKM, per germline. The DNA of the CDR3 is TGTGCCAGCAGCCCGCCGGGGACAGGGCTCTACGAGCAGTACTTC. It yields the protein CASSPPGTGLYEQYF.

The V call is TRBV15, the J call TRBJ1-5; 7 bases agree with TRBD1. Trimming cost V 4 bases and J 4 bases; bases outside gene matches: 10. CDR3 length: 16 amino acids. Germline V gives CDR1 LNHNV, CDR2 YYDKDF (reference sequence). CDR3 bases: TGTGCCACCAGCACCCTACAGGGGATCGGAAATCAGCCCCAGCATTTT. Translation gives CATSTLQGIGNQPQHF.

V usage is TRBV12-3 or TRBV12-4 and J usage is TRBJ2-7; possible D gene TRBD2, 5 bases. The CDR3 has 13 amino acids. Trimming took off 3 bases at V and 2 bases at J, with 8 bases between the two ends. The CDR3: CASSLRTPYEQYF. CDR3 sequence (DNA): TGTGCCAGCAGTTTGAGGACTCCCTACGAGCAGTACTTC.

This chain uses TRBV7-2 with TRBJ2-5; D unresolved. V lost 4 bases to trimming and J lost 2 bases, with 11 bases between them. Germline V gene data show CDR1 as SGHTA and CDR2 as FQGNSA. The CDR3 sequence is 14 residues long. CDR3 sequence: CASSSSSLQETQYF. The DNA for the CDR3 is TGTGCCAGCAGCTCCTCATCCCTACAAGAGACCCAGTACTTC.

This chain connects TRBV23-1 to TRBJ1-2; D ambiguous. TRBV23-1 is filed as an ORF, its function uncertain. The CDR3 is made up of 11 amino acids. V was cut by 8 bases and J by 10 bases, with 14 bases left in between. CDR3 region: CASGPLQFYTF. Here the CDR3 DNA reads TGCGCCAGCGGGCCCCTGCAGTTCTACACCTTC.